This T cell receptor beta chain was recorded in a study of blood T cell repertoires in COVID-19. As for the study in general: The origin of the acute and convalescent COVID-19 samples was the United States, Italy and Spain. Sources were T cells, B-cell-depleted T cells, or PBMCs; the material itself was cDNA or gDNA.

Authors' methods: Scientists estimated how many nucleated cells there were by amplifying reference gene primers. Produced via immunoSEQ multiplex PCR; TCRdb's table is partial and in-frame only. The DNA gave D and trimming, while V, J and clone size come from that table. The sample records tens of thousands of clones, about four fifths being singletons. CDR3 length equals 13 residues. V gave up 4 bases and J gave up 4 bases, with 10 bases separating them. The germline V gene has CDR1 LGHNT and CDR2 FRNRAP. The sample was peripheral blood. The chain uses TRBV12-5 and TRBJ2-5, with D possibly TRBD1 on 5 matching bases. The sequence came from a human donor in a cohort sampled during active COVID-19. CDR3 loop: CASGSGSRETQYF. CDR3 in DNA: TGTGCTAGTGGTTCAGGGTCTCGAGAGACCCAGTACTTC. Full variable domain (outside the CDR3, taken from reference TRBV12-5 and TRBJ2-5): DARVTQTPRHKVTEMGQEVTMRCQPILGHNTVFWYRQTMMQGLELLAYFRNRAPLDDSGMPKDRFSAEMPDATLATLKIQPSEPRDSAVYFCASGSGSRETQYFGPGTRLLVL.